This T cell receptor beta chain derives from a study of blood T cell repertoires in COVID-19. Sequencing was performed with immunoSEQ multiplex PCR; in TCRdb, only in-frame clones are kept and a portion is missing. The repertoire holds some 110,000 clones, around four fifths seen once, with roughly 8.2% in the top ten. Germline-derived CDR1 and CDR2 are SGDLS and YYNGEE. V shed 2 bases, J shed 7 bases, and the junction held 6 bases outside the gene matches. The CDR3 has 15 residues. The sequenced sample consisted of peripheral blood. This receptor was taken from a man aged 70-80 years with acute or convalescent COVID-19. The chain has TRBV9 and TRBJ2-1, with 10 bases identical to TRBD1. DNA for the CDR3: TGTGCCAGCAGCGTTACGGGACAGGGGTCAAATGAGCAGTTCTTC. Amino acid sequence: CASSVTGQGSNEQFF.